These T cell receptor beta chains were read from a single sample in a study of CD8+ T cells in alopecia areata. The data were produced by immunoSEQ multiplex PCR, yet TCRdb's version contains in-frame clones alone and is incomplete. Here the sample spans hundreds of thousands of clones, 67% being singletons. The specimen was CD4+ T cells sorted from blood, collected at week 0. These receptors all stem from a human donor with alopecia areata. Each CDR3 is given with its conserved first and last residue. D genes are given only for firm matches. Not every row has a clone size; where given, it reads once, few, many or a size class.

CDR3	DNA	size	J	V	D
CASSPRGVNTGELFF	TGTGCCAGCAGCCCCAGAGGGGTTAACACCGGGGAGCTGTTTTTT	.	TRBJ2-2	TRBV7-6	.
CASSPDGTGSYEQYF	TGCGCCAGCAGCCCGGATGGGACAGGGAGCTACGAGCAGTACTTC	.	TRBJ2-7	TRBV5-1	TRBD1
CASSLIREGSVFF	TGTGCCAGCAGCTTGATTAGGGAGGGGAGCGTTTTCTTT	.	TRBJ1-1	TRBV5-4	.
CASEPRFNETQYF	TGTGCTAGTGAGCCCCGATTCAATGAGACCCAGTACTTC	.	TRBJ2-5	TRBV12-5	.
CSAGVETQYF	TGCAGTGCTGGAGTTGAGACCCAGTACTTC	.	TRBJ2-5	TRBV20-1	.
CASSPSPGIINEQFF	TGCGCCAGCAGCCCATCCCCAGGAATCATCAATGAGCAGTTCTTC	.	TRBJ2-1	TRBV5-1	.
CASSLHRNQETQYF	TGCGCCAGCAGCTTGCACAGAAACCAAGAGACCCAGTACTTC	once	TRBJ2-5	TRBV5-1	.
CAWSRGGNTEAFF	TGTGCCTGGAGCCGCGGCGGGAACACTGAAGCTTTCTTT	.	TRBJ1-1	TRBV30	.
CSVEFQGAEKLFF	TGCAGCGTTGAATTTCAGGGGGCTGAAAAACTGTTTTTT	few	TRBJ1-4	TRBV29-1	TRBD1
CASSAVGLANQPQHF	TGTGCCAGCAGTGCCGTAGGGCTAGCGAATCAGCCCCAGCATTTT	.	TRBJ1-5	TRBV2	.
CAISEDYQSSYNEQFF	TGTGCCATCAGTGAGGACTACCAGAGCTCCTACAATGAGCAGTTCTTC	medium-sized	TRBJ2-1	TRBV10-3	.
CASSKSGTGGMKTQYF	TGTGCCAGCAGCAAATCCGGGACAGGGGGCATGAAGACCCAGTACTTC	.	TRBJ2-5	TRBV7-9	TRBD1
CASSLSLSYEQYF	TGTGCCAGCAGCTTATCCCTTTCCTACGAGCAGTACTTC	few	TRBJ2-7	TRBV11-2	.
CASSRGQADGYTF	TGCGCCAGCAGCAGGGGACAGGCGGACGGCTACACCTTC	.	TRBJ1-2	TRBV5-1	TRBD1
CAGTGNKTGELFF	TGTGCCGGCACAGGGAACAAAACCGGGGAGCTGTTTTTT	.	TRBJ2-2	TRBV30	.
CSAGQGKSYNEQFF	TGCAGCGCTGGACAGGGGAAGTCCTACAATGAGCAGTTCTTC	few	TRBJ2-1	TRBV29-1	TRBD1
CASRVTGDEQYF	TGTGCCAGCAGGGTAACAGGGGACGAGCAGTACTTC	.	TRBJ2-7	TRBV25-1	TRBD1
CAWSDSRAFPATNEKLFF	TGTGCCTGGAGCGACTCTCGGGCATTTCCTGCAACTAATGAAAAACTGTTTTTT	.	TRBJ1-4	TRBV30	.
CSVGRSTEAFF	TGCAGCGTCGGGAGGAGCACTGAAGCTTTCTTT	few	TRBJ1-1	TRBV29-1	.
CASSQDSAGSYGYTF	TGCGCCAGCAGCCAAGATTCGGCAGGGTCCTATGGCTACACCTTC	.	TRBJ1-2	TRBV4-3	.
CAWSDGQGRGLAFF	TGTGCCTGGAGCGACGGTCAGGGAAGAGGCTTAGCTTTCTTT	few	TRBJ1-1	TRBV30	.
CASKGQGDTGELFF	TGTGCCAGCAAGGGGCAGGGGGACACCGGGGAGCTGTTTTTT	few	TRBJ2-2	TRBV6-6	TRBD1
CASSLETGRLSTEAFF	TGCGCCAGCAGCTTGGAAACGGGACGGTTGAGCACTGAAGCTTTCTTT	.	TRBJ1-1	TRBV5-1	.
CASSLEREETQYF	TGTGCCAGCAGCTTAGAAAGGGAAGAGACCCAGTACTTC	.	TRBJ2-5	TRBV7-9	.
CSVIYRGGTDTQYF	TGCAGCGTTATATACAGGGGTGGCACAGATACGCAGTATTTT	.	TRBJ2-3	TRBV29-1	TRBD1
CASRGLGANSPLHF	TGTGCCAGCAGGGGGCTTGGGGCTAATTCACCCCTCCACTTT	.	TRBJ1-6	TRBV25-1	.
CSAVRAETQYF	TGCAGTGCGGTAAGGGCGGAGACCCAGTACTTC	.	TRBJ2-5	TRBV20-1	.
CASSPPGKAEQYF	TGTGCCAGCTCACCACCCGGGAAGGCCGAGCAGTACTTC	once	TRBJ2-7	TRBV18	.
CSVAMVGGGKNEQFF	TGCAGCGTTGCGATGGTGGGCGGGGGGAAGAATGAGCAGTTCTTC	few	TRBJ2-1	TRBV29-1	TRBD2
CSVGQGHNQPQHF	TGCAGCGTAGGACAGGGCCACAATCAGCCCCAGCATTTT	.	TRBJ1-5	TRBV29-1	TRBD1
CAWTTTGPKEAFF	TGTGCCTGGACCACGACGGGGCCGAAGGAAGCTTTCTTT	.	TRBJ1-1	TRBV30	.
CASSTSYEQYF	TGTGCCAGCAGTACTAGCTACGAGCAGTACTTC	.	TRBJ2-7	TRBV6-6	.
CASSMTAESPLHF	TGTGCCAGTAGTATGACGGCAGAATCACCCCTCCACTTT	.	TRBJ1-6	TRBV19	.
CASSSRSQESSYEQYF	TGTGCCAGCAGCTCGAGGAGTCAGGAAAGCTCCTACGAGCAGTACTTC	.	TRBJ2-7	TRBV11-2	.
CASRPRNEQFF	TGTGCCAGCAGGCCTAGGAATGAGCAGTTCTTC	.	TRBJ2-1	TRBV2	.
CSVEGAYEQYF	TGCAGCGTTGAGGGAGCCTACGAGCAGTACTTC	.	TRBJ2-7	TRBV29-1	.
CAWTESGTGSYNEQFF	TGTGCCTGGACAGAATCCGGGACAGGGAGCTACAATGAGCAGTTCTTC	.	TRBJ2-1	TRBV30	TRBD1
CASTRGGARTEAFF	TGTGCCAGCACTCGAGGGGGGGCACGCACTGAAGCTTTCTTT	.	TRBJ1-1	TRBV6-6	.
CASSQDTGDYNEQFF	TGCGCCAGCAGCCAAGACACGGGAGACTACAATGAGCAGTTCTTC	.	TRBJ2-1	TRBV4-1	.
CASSQGGTEETQYF	TGTGCCAGCAGCCAAGGCGGGACGGAAGAGACCCAGTACTTC	.	TRBJ2-5	TRBV4-2	.
CASSISWGYTEAFF	TGTGCCAGCAGTATTTCCTGGGGGTACACTGAAGCTTTCTTT	few	TRBJ1-1	TRBV6-6	.
CASSINGQDNQPQHF	TGTGCCAGTAGTATTAATGGACAGGACAATCAGCCCCAGCATTTT	few	TRBJ1-5	TRBV19	TRBD1
CASSLQGATDTQYF	TGCGCCAGCAGCTTGCAGGGGGCAACAGATACGCAGTATTTT	.	TRBJ2-3	TRBV5-1	TRBD1
CAWSVHGTPNEQFF	TGTGCCTGGAGTGTCCACGGGACTCCCAATGAGCAGTTCTTC	.	TRBJ2-1	TRBV30	.
CASSLAGGGTSGYTF	TGTGCCAGCAGCTTAGCAGGAGGCGGGACGAGCGGCTACACCTTC	few	TRBJ1-2	TRBV7-6	.
CASSGPGQGSNEQFF	TGCGCCAGCAGCGGTCCGGGACAGGGGTCTAATGAGCAGTTCTTC	few	TRBJ2-1	TRBV5-1	TRBD1
CASSNGQYNSPLHF	TGTGCCAGCAGCAACGGACAGTATAATTCACCCCTCCACTTT	.	TRBJ1-6	TRBV7-9	.
CAWSPGPFEKLFF	TGTGCCTGGAGTCCGGGACCGTTCGAAAAACTGTTTTTT	.	TRBJ1-4	TRBV30	.
CASNRGLNTEAFF	TGCGCCAGCAACCGGGGTCTGAACACTGAAGCTTTCTTT	.	TRBJ1-1	TRBV5-1	.
CASSSRDFETQYF	TGCGCCAGCAGCTCCAGGGACTTTGAGACCCAGTACTTC	.	TRBJ2-5	TRBV5-1	.
CASSSPDRGGTEAFF	TGTGCCAGCAGTTCACCCGACAGGGGCGGCACTGAAGCTTTCTTT	once	TRBJ1-1	TRBV7-2	TRBD1
CSASATSGNTIYF	TGCAGCGCTTCAGCGACCTCTGGAAACACCATATATTTT	.	TRBJ1-3	TRBV29-1	.
CASSFLGGRETQYF	TGTGCCAGCAGCTTTCTGGGGGGCCGAGAGACCCAGTACTTC	.	TRBJ2-5	TRBV6-9	.
CASRLGQYNEQFF	TGTGCCAGCAGACTCGGACAGTACAATGAGCAGTTCTTC	.	TRBJ2-1	TRBV6-5	.
CASSGTSYNEQFF	TGTGCCAGCAGCGGGACTAGCTACAATGAGCAGTTCTTC	few	TRBJ2-1	TRBV7-2	TRBD2
CAWSVLRGQFF	TGTGCCTGGAGTGTCTTACGAGGGCAGTTCTTC	.	TRBJ2-1	TRBV30	.
CASSLHWDRGNSPLHF	TGTGCCAGCAGCTTACATTGGGACAGGGGAAATTCACCCCTCCACTTT	.	TRBJ1-6	TRBV7-6	TRBD1
CASSSGRLSNQPQHF	TGTGCCAGCAGCTCGGGACGGCTGAGCAATCAGCCCCAGCATTTT	.	TRBJ1-5	TRBV7-8	.